This is a list of T cell receptor beta chains from one sample in a study of CD8+CD57+ T cells in acquired aplastic anemia. In TCRdb, the reads were re-called with MiXCR into one record per CDR3 protein. This table holds approximately 200,000 distinct CDR3 sequences, over 55% found once. Sequencing used sorted CD4+, CD8+, or CD8+CD57+ T cells (not recorded which) from PBMCs. The receptor set was obtained from a human donor in good health. Each CDR3 is given with its conserved first and last residue. D genes are given only for firm matches. Expanded clones get a size class; other rows say once, few or many, or leave the size out.

cdr3_nt: TGTGCCAGCAGCTTAGCGCTTGGGGGTGGCAGCCGGAATTCACCCCTCCACTTT
cdr3_aa: CASSLALGGGSRNSPLHF
j_call: TRBJ1-6
clone_size: .
v_call: TRBV7-9
cdr3_length: 18
d_call: .

cdr3_nt: TGTGCCAGCAGTGTTGGAGGGGGGAACTACGAGCAGTACTTC
cdr3_aa: CASSVGGGNYEQYF
j_call: TRBJ2-7
clone_size: .
v_call: TRBV25-1
cdr3_length: 14
d_call: .

cdr3_nt: TGTGCCAGCAGTTGGGTGGGAGAGACCCAGTACTTC
cdr3_aa: CASSWVGETQYF
j_call: TRBJ2-5
clone_size: many
v_call: TRBV12-3/TRBV12-4
cdr3_length: 12
d_call: .

cdr3_nt: TGCAGTGCTCTCTGGCTAGCGGGTTCCTACGAGCAGTACTTC
cdr3_aa: CSALWLAGSYEQYF
j_call: TRBJ2-7
clone_size: .
v_call: TRBV20-1
cdr3_length: 14
d_call: TRBD2

cdr3_nt: TGCAGTGCTCAGCCGCCCGGGACTACCTACGAGCAGTACTTC
cdr3_aa: CSAQPPGTTYEQYF
j_call: TRBJ2-7
clone_size: .
v_call: TRBV20-1
cdr3_length: 14
d_call: TRBD2

cdr3_nt: TGCGCCAGCACCCCGGACAGGGAGAGCTACTACGAGCAGTACTTC
cdr3_aa: CASTPDRESYYEQYF
j_call: TRBJ2-7
clone_size: .
v_call: TRBV5-1
cdr3_length: 15
d_call: TRBD1

cdr3_nt: TGTGCCAGCAGCGTCACAGGGGAAGTAATCGACGAGCAGTACTTC
cdr3_aa: CASSVTGEVIDEQYF
j_call: TRBJ2-7
clone_size: few
v_call: TRBV9
cdr3_length: 15
d_call: TRBD1

cdr3_nt: TGTGCCAGCAGGCAGGGTCCTGGAAACACCATATATTTT
cdr3_aa: CASRQGPGNTIYF
j_call: TRBJ1-3
clone_size: .
v_call: TRBV2
cdr3_length: 13
d_call: .

cdr3_nt: TGTGCCAGCAGTTACTCAGGACTAGCGGGAACCAACAATGAGCAGTTCTTC
cdr3_aa: CASSYSGLAGTNNEQFF
j_call: TRBJ2-1
clone_size: .
v_call: TRBV2
cdr3_length: 17
d_call: TRBD2

cdr3_nt: TGTGCCAGCAGTCCCCTTTTAGGTAGACAAGAGACCCAGTACTTC
cdr3_aa: CASSPLLGRQETQYF
j_call: TRBJ2-5
clone_size: many
v_call: TRBV6-5
cdr3_length: 15
d_call: .

cdr3_nt: TGTGCCAGCAGTGATAGGGGGGCGAACACTGAAGCTTTCTTT
cdr3_aa: CASSDRGANTEAFF
j_call: TRBJ1-1
clone_size: .
v_call: TRBV2
cdr3_length: 14
d_call: .

cdr3_nt: TGTGCCATCAGTGAGTCAGGCGATACGCAGTATTTT
cdr3_aa: CAISESGDTQYF
j_call: TRBJ2-3
clone_size: .
v_call: TRBV10-3
cdr3_length: 12
d_call: .

cdr3_nt: TGTGCCAGCCTTTTAGGGGGGTACCAGGAGACCCAGTACTTC
cdr3_aa: CASLLGGYQETQYF
j_call: TRBJ2-5
clone_size: .
v_call: TRBV7-9
cdr3_length: 14
d_call: .

cdr3_nt: TGTGCCAGCAGCTTAGCGACAGGATCCTACGAGCAGTACTTC
cdr3_aa: CASSLATGSYEQYF
j_call: TRBJ2-7
clone_size: .
v_call: TRBV7-6
cdr3_length: 14
d_call: .

cdr3_nt: TGCAGCGTTGAGCTAGCGGGGGGGCAATCCTACGAGCAGTACTTC
cdr3_aa: CSVELAGGQSYEQYF
j_call: TRBJ2-7
clone_size: .
v_call: TRBV29-1
cdr3_length: 15
d_call: TRBD2

cdr3_nt: TGTGCCAGCAGCGTGACGGACGGAAAAGAGACCCAGTACTTC
cdr3_aa: CASSVTDGKETQYF
j_call: TRBJ2-5
clone_size: few
v_call: TRBV9
cdr3_length: 14
d_call: .

cdr3_nt: TGCAGTGCTAGAGATCGGTCTAGAGATTACAATGAGCAGTTCTTC
cdr3_aa: CSARDRSRDYNEQFF
j_call: TRBJ2-1
clone_size: many
v_call: TRBV20-1
cdr3_length: 15
d_call: .

cdr3_nt: TGTGCCAGCAGTTTATCCGGGCCGGGAGGGTACGAGCAGTACTTC
cdr3_aa: CASSLSGPGGYEQYF
j_call: TRBJ2-7
clone_size: .
v_call: TRBV27
cdr3_length: 15
d_call: TRBD2

cdr3_nt: TGTGCCAGCAGCATAGGGGCAAAACAACACTACGAGCAGTACTTC
cdr3_aa: CASSIGAKQHYEQYF
j_call: TRBJ2-7
clone_size: .
v_call: TRBV9
cdr3_length: 15
d_call: .

cdr3_nt: TGTGCCAGCAGCGGGGAGGGCGGGGTTATGTATGAGCAGTTCTTC
cdr3_aa: CASSGEGGVMYEQFF
j_call: TRBJ2-1
clone_size: many
v_call: TRBV12-3/TRBV12-4
cdr3_length: 15
d_call: TRBD2

cdr3_nt: TGCAGTGCTAGAGTGGGGGGGCCCTCGGATACGCAGTATTTT
cdr3_aa: CSARVGGPSDTQYF
j_call: TRBJ2-3
clone_size: few
v_call: TRBV20-1
cdr3_length: 14
d_call: .

cdr3_nt: TGTGCCAGCAGCCAAACATCCTCTGGGGAGCAGTACTTC
cdr3_aa: CASSQTSSGEQYF
j_call: TRBJ2-5
clone_size: .
v_call: TRBV16
cdr3_length: 13
d_call: .